Presented here are 18 T cell receptor beta chains from one specimen sequenced in a study of T-cell reconstitution after alpha-beta-depleted transplantation in children. Library preparation (for TCRbeta) was performed with unique molecular identifiers. TCRdb reanalysed the PCR reads using MiXCR and keeps one entry per CDR3 protein. This table holds 500,000 to 750,000 distinct CDR3 sequences, over 25% found once. The source material was PBMCs, sampled before TCRalphabeta/CD19-depleted stem cell transplant. These receptor sequences come from a boy under two years old with Wiskott-Aldrich syndrome, due to receive a stem cell transplant.

The table lists this clonotype with many counts. CDR3 protein: CASSPYNAHWVTEQYF. The CDR3 nucleotides read TGTGCCAGCAGCCCCTATAATGCACACTGGGTCACCGAGCAGTACTTC. This chain joins TRBV3-1 and TRBJ2-7; no clear D. The CDR3 totals 16 residues. The V gene lost 4 bases and the J gene lost 6 bases, with 22 bases spanning the gap. CDR1 and CDR2 (germline): LGHDT, YNNKEL (reference sequence).

The chain couples TRBV5-1 to TRBJ2-5; 8 bases align to TRBD1. From germline, CDR1 is SGHRS and CDR2 YFSETQ. Trimming cost V 3 bases and J 4 bases; bases outside gene matches: 8. The CDR3 loop spans 15 amino acids. DNA for the CDR3: TGCGCCAGCAGCTCCCTCCTTGGGACAGGAGAGACCCAGTACTTC. As protein: CASSSLLGTGETQYF.

In its sample, this clonotype was seen many times. The chain combines TRBV27 with TRBJ1-6, with unresolved D. V lost 5 bases and J 9 bases, leaving 11 bases between the germline ends. This CDR3 is 13 amino acids long. Looked up from germline, CDR1 is MNHEY and CDR2 is SMNVEV (reference sequence). CDR3 protein: CASSTVRGSPLHF. CDR3 sequence (DNA): TGTGCCAGCAGTACGGTTCGCGGTTCACCCCTCCACTTT.

This clonotype was counted a single time. J is TRBJ2-1 and V is TRBV11-2; 10 bases align to TRBD2. Looked up from germline, CDR1 is SGHAT and CDR2 is FQNNGV. V shed 5 bases and J 0 bases; nucleotides not matched to a gene: 4. CDR3 size: 16 residues. In DNA form, the CDR3 reads TGTGCCAGCAGCCACGCTAGCGGGGGCTCCTACAATGAGCAGTTCTTC. This translates into CASSHASGGSYNEQFF.

CDR3 coding DNA: TGTGCCAGTACAAATGGAGTGCTCACGAACACCGGGGAGCTGTTTTTT. The encoded protein is CASTNGVLTNTGELFF. This chain uses TRBV19 with TRBJ2-2, with D uncertain. With 7 bases removed from V and 0 bases from J, the gap between germline ends came to 15 bases. This CDR3 has 16 residues. CDR1 and CDR2 from the germline V gene are LNHDA and SQIVND (reference sequence).

The chain joins TRBV5-4 to TRBJ2-7; D perhaps matches TRBD1 (6 bases). Trimming took 0 bases from V and 3 from J, leaving 13 bases between them. The CDR3 totals 15 residues. Germline assignment: CDR1 SGHNT and CDR2 YYREEE (reference sequence). CDR3 region: CASSLGTDRLYEQYF. In DNA, the CDR3 is TGTGCCAGCAGCTTGGGGACCGACAGGCTCTACGAGCAGTACTTC.

J is TRBJ1-5 and V is TRBV12-3 or TRBV12-4, with 11 bases matching TRBD1. Unmatched junction bases numbered 9, after V lost 7 bases and J lost 4 bases. The CDR3 spans 16 residues. The CDR3 DNA sequence: TGTGCCAGCAATCACGGACAGGGGGCCTTTAATCAGCCCCAGCATTTT. Amino acid sequence: CASNHGQGAFNQPQHF.

The CDR3: CASSFPSGTQSSYNEQFF. CDR3 nucleotides: TGCGCCAGCAGCTTCCCTAGCGGGACCCAGAGCTCCTACAATGAGCAGTTCTTC. This rearrangement joins TRBV5-1 to TRBJ2-1; 9 bases agree with TRBD2. Germline V gene lookup returns CDR1 SGHRS and CDR2 YFSETQ. J gave up 0 bases and V 2 bases, and 9 bases lay outside the gene matches. This CDR3 spans 18 amino acids.

In its sample, this clonotype was seen a few times. J is TRBJ1-1 and V is TRBV7-2; TRBD1 is a possible D gene (6 bases). V was cut by 3 bases and J by 0 bases, with 11 bases left in between. CDR1 is SGHTA, CDR2 FQGNSA, per germline. The CDR3 length is 15 residues. Written as DNA, the CDR3 is TGTGCCAGCAGCTTCCTACAGGGTTTGAACACTGAAGCTTTCTTT. Translated: CASSFLQGLNTEAFF.

In regard to this clonotype: The junction departs from germline at one end; a sequencing error may be responsible. The DNA of the CDR3 is TGTGCCACCAGTGCCGGTGCGCCGGGTAGCGGGAGGCCCATGGATTTT. It yields the protein CATSAGAPGSGRPMDF. The gene calls are TRBV24-1 and TRBJ2-3; 10 bases agree with TRBD2. This CDR3 region has 16 residues. In germline, CDR1 is KGHDR, CDR2 SFDVKD.

This clonotype was found a few times. The chain uses TRBV7-9 and TRBJ2-1; possibly TRBD1 for D (6 bases). Germline V gene lookup returns CDR1 SEHNR and CDR2 FQNEAQ (reference sequence). V was pared by 4 bases and J by 7 bases, with 20 bases between. CDR3 length: 16 residues. In DNA form, the CDR3 reads TGTGCCAGCAGCTCCCAGGAACAGGGTGGGGGTAATGAGCAGTTCTTC. It is translated as CASSSQEQGGGNEQFF.

In its sample, this clonotype was seen a few times. The CDR3 here is CASSSENTGELFF. For the CDR3, the DNA is TGTGCCAGCAGCTCTGAGAACACCGGGGAGCTGTTTTTT. The V and J genes are TRBV7-3 and TRBJ2-2; unclear D gene. The V end lost 4 bases, the J end lost 1 base, and 4 bases lay between the germline ends. The CDR3 has 13 residues. Germline-derived CDR1 and CDR2 are SGHTA and FQGTGA.

The J gene is TRBJ2-5, the V gene TRBV20-1; D gene uncertain. The CDR3 covers 13 residues. Between the trimmed V and J ends, which lost 6 bases and 2 bases, there was a span of 13 bases. Germline V gene sequence: CDR1 DFQATT, CDR2 SNEGSKA (reference sequence). The CDR3 protein is CSAPESVQETQYF. CDR3 DNA sequence: TGCAGTGCCCCGGAGTCAGTTCAAGAGACCCAGTACTTC.

J is TRBJ2-5 and V is TRBV28, with D perhaps being TRBD1 or TRBD2 (5 bases each). This CDR3 is built from 16 residues. CDR1 and CDR2 from the germline V gene are MDHEN and SYDVKM. Trimming stripped 6 bases from V and 5 bases from J, with 22 bases between. CDR3 bases: TGTGCCAGCAGCAAACAACCGGGACGGTTAGGGGAGACCCAGTACTTC. Its protein is CASSKQPGRLGETQYF.

V gene TRBV6-2 or TRBV6-3 combines with J gene TRBJ2-1; D might be TRBD2 (6 bases). The CDR3 loop spans 16 amino acids. V dropped 2 bases and J dropped 3 bases, with 14 bases sitting between them. Germline values: CDR1 MNHEY, CDR2 SVGEGT. The CDR3 sequence is CASSYRLGGLYNEQFF. The CDR3 DNA follows: TGTGCCAGCAGTTACCGACTAGGAGGCCTCTACAATGAGCAGTTCTTC.

The J gene is TRBJ2-1, the V gene TRBV5-1; 10 nucleotides line up with TRBD2. Trimming removed 4 bases from V and 2 bases from J; junction bases left unmatched: 6. This CDR3 spans 16 amino acids. Germline V gives CDR1 SGHRS, CDR2 YFSETQ. CDR3 DNA: TGCGCCAGCAGCCCCGTAGCGGGAGGTCCCTACAATGAGCAGTTCTTC. Its translation: CASSPVAGGPYNEQFF.

The chain carries TRBV12-3 or TRBV12-4 and TRBJ2-1; D unclear. V was cut by 6 bases and J by 4 bases, with 10 bases left in between. The CDR3 is 13 residues long. The CDR3 region has the DNA TGTGCCAGCAGGGCACCCGAGTACAATGAGCAGTTCTTC. This encodes CASRAPEYNEQFF.

Only a few counts were recorded for this clonotype. This sequence joins TRBV5-1 and TRBJ2-1; 7 bases line up with TRBD1. Germline trimming cut 4 bases from V and 2 bases from J; bases unmatched to any gene: 9. The CDR3 length is 16 residues. CDR1 and CDR2 from the germline V gene are SGHRS and YFSETQ. CDR3 amino acids: CASSLDRVRTYNEQFF. CDR3 coding DNA: TGCGCCAGCAGCCTTGACAGGGTACGGACCTACAATGAGCAGTTCTTC.